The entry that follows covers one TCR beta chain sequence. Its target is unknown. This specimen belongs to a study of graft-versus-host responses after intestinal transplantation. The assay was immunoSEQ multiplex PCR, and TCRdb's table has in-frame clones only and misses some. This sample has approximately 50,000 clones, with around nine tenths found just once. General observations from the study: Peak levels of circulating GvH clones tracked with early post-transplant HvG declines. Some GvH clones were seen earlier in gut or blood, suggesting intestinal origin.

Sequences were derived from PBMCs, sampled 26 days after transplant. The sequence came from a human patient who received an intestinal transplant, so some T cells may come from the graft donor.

In DNA form, the CDR3 reads TGTGCCACCAGCAGAGATAGTGGGGGGGCGGGCCGGGAGACCCAGTACTTC. This translates into CATSRDSGGAGRETQYF. This chain links TRBV15 with TRBJ2-5; maybe TRBD2 (7 bases). Germline V CDR1 and CDR2: LNHNV, YYDKDF (reference sequence). CDR3 length: 17 amino acids. Trimming left V 0 bases short and J 5 bases short, with 19 bases between.